This TCR beta chain was found in a study of blood T cells in healthy people across ages. Primed by a sample-barcoded 5' primer and a J-beta primer mix, a second PCR proceeded for about 7 to 11 cycles. A single record per CDR3 protein comes from TCRdb applying MiXCR to the 5' RACE reads. The sample holds about 1.5 million distinct CDR3 sequences, 35% to 45% seen once. This CDR3 region has 14 residues. CDR1 is SGHTA and CDR2 is FQGNSA in the germline V gene. V gave up 0 bases and J gave up 6 bases; unmatched junction bases: 2. This clonotype occurred a few times. Material for sequencing was blood. This chain uses TRBV7-2 with TRBJ2-4, with 7 bases matching TRBD1. The sequence came from a woman between 18 and 29 years old in good health. For the CDR3, the DNA is TGTGCCAGCAGCTTAGCTGCAGGGGGAAACATTCAGTACTTC. It yields the protein CASSLAAGGNIQYF.